This T cell receptor beta chain was sequenced for a study of Graves' ophthalmopathy and Graves' hyperthyroidism (dated by TCRdb to about 2018). Broadly, across the study: Stable hyperthyroidism was defined as no progression to ophthalmopathy within 18 months of follow-up. The study used signatures of the TCR beta repertoire to tell Graves' ophthalmopathy apart from Graves' hyperthyroidism and to predict which patients would progress to ophthalmopathy. In total, 135 blood samples were TCR-sequenced: some 43 ophthalmopathy, some 75 hyperthyroidism and roughly 17 hyperthyroidism-to-ophthalmopathy patients. A discovery set of about 99 patients (approximately 45 ophthalmopathy, just over 55 stable hyperthyroidism) was enrolled to explore V-J signatures distinguishing ophthalmopathy from hyperthyroidism. An independent validation cohort was composed of 18 hyperthyroidism patients and more than 15 patients who later progressed from hyperthyroidism to ophthalmopathy. In roughly 6 hyperthyroidism patients, T-cell repertoires of thyroid tissue and blood were compared. Following sample collection, hyperthyroidism patients were given methimazole at a starting dose of 30 mg daily, and ophthalmopathy patients were given high-dose intravenous methylprednisolone. Beyond this particular receptor, the publication reports: No statistical method was used to set the sample size in advance, and the investigators knew which group each participant was assigned to. In cross-validation, the 13-signature model distinguished ophthalmopathy from stable hyperthyroidism with more than 85% sensitivity and about 81% specificity, while in the test set the corresponding values were approximately 80% and 75%. In validation, the model predicted ophthalmopathy progression with about 64% sensitivity and roughly 72% specificity; 12 predicted patients were CT-confirmed with GO in a median of approximately 6.5 months. Most expanded thyroid clonotypes with a frequency above 0.001 also appeared in blood, which suggests that blood repertoires may reflect the immune response in the thyroid.

Hyperthyroidism patients were newly diagnosed, were aged 18 to 65 years, and had a disease duration under 2 months. Patients with other autoimmune diseases, uncontrolled infections, pregnancy or lactation were excluded. Clinical symptoms, serum thyroxine, TRAb, thyroid ultrasound and orbital computed tomography formed the basis of the diagnosis. Total RNA was extracted using Trizol reagent, and RNA quality was checked on an Agilent 2100 Bioanalyzer. For repertoire sequencing, TCR beta CDR3 regions were amplified from RNA transcripts. The first round of RT-PCR was done with HTBI primers and the Qiagen OneStep RT-PCR kit, and was followed by a second round of multiplex PCR, then size selection and purification. Sequencing of the libraries was carried out on an Illumina HiSeq2000 in paired-end mode with 100 bp reads. The authors' pipeline ran thus. SOAPnuke was used for read processing, and reads with adapters, uncalled bases, a mean Phred below 15, or no exact constant-primer or identifier match were discarded. COPE v1.2.5 was used to merge the high-quality paired reads. Each unique nucleotide sequence was treated as a clonotype, and MiTCR v1.1 was used to align the clonotypes to the IMGT TRB V, D and J references. The analysis was limited to V-J combinations with a frequency above 0.0001, which together covered about 99% of the repertoires. A TCR clonal expansion and chaos score per V-J combination was defined as the ratio of F50 clonal expansion to chaos observed in the TCRdist matrix. Welch's t-statistics and random forest were used to narrow the features down to over ten V-J combinations, which were then fed into a naive Bayes classifier. The similarity between thyroid and blood repertoires was quantified using the Morisita-Horn index. TCRdb reanalyzed the raw reads on its own, using fastp at Q25 for trimming and MiXCR for clone calling, and kept in-frame beta chains. Each entry merges the rows of one CDR3 protein and shows their most common DNA and genes. TCRdb, not the original authors, processed these V and J calls. The sample table shows around 1,000,000 distinct CDR3 sequences, and about two fifths are seen once. The leading ten clones occupy around 10% of the sample.

CDR1 and CDR2 are drawn from the germline V gene (reference sequence): GTSNPN, SVGIG. Unmatched junction bases come to 14, with V trimmed by 2 bases and J by 7 bases. The CDR3 sequence holds 17 residues, the cysteine and phenylalanine included. The sequence is cut down to CDR3 DNA, 51 bases in frame from base 1. In its sample, this clonotype was seen a few times. Its antigen target is currently unknown. Per-nucleotide qualities are absent, and no much larger clonotype sits a single base away. The sequence derives from an adult man with Graves' hyperthyroidism. Sequencing was done on a sample of peripheral blood or thyroid tissue (not recorded which). Recombination connected TRBV30 to TRBJ1-1; a stretch of 12 junction bases matches TRBD1. The base sequence is TGTGCCTGGAGTATCCCGGGACAGGGGGCATGGCGTGGTGAAGCTTTCTTT. This sequence encodes CAWSIPGQGAWRGEAFF. This CDR3, with the reference TRBV30 and TRBJ1-1 proteins standing in past its ends, gives the full variable domain SQTIHQWPATLVQPVGSPLSLECTVEGTSNPNLYWYRQAAGRGLQLLFYSVGIGQISSEVPQNLSASRPQDRQFILSSKKLLLSDSGFYLCAWSIPGQGAWRGEAFFGQGTRLTVV.